The 25 T cell receptor beta chains listed next were all sequenced from one sample in a study of identical twins. TCRdb redid the calling of the 5' RACE reads with MiXCR, one entry per CDR3 protein. The sample lists roughly 260,000 distinct CDR3 sequences, about an eighth seen once, with 8.8% in the top ten. The sequenced sample consisted of memory (CD45RO+) T cells sorted from blood. The receptors come from a woman between 18 and 29 years old in good health.

This clonotype showed up just a few times. The chain links TRBV24-1 to TRBJ2-1, with 10 bases matching TRBD1. The CDR3 consists of 15 residues. Germline V gives CDR1 KGHDR, CDR2 SFDVKD. Trimming removed 4 bases from V and 9 bases from J; junction bases left unmatched: 8. This chain's CDR3 is CATSESGTGVREQFF. CDR3 coding DNA: TGTGCCACCAGTGAATCCGGGACAGGGGTCCGTGAGCAGTTCTTC.

In its sample, this clonotype was seen many times. One end of the junction does not line up with germline, which may come from a read error. The rearrangement links TRBV12-3 or TRBV12-4 to TRBJ1-6; D remains ambiguous. The CDR3 length is 12 residues. The CDR3, as DNA: TGCGCCAGCAGCCTCAATAATTCACCCCTCCACTTT. Encoded protein: CASSLNNSPLHF.

V gene TRBV6-4 combines with J gene TRBJ2-7, with TRBD1 identical over 10 bases. CDR1 and CDR2 (germline): MRHNA, SNTAGT. V was clipped by 2 bases and J by 5 bases; unmatched bases: 3. The CDR3 sequence is 14 residues long. The CDR3 loop is CASSDGTGAHEQYF. In DNA, the CDR3 is TGTGCCAGCAGTGACGGGACAGGGGCCCACGAGCAGTACTTC.

Only a few counts were recorded for this clonotype. In nucleotides, the CDR3 is TGTGCCACCAGTGATGCGGGAGAAGTAGATACGCAGTATTTT. This encodes CATSDAGEVDTQYF. The chain couples TRBV24-1 to TRBJ2-3, with 7 positions matching TRBD2. Germline trimming cut 3 bases from V and 5 bases from J; bases unmatched to any gene: 4. The CDR3 length is 14 residues. The germline CDR1 and CDR2 sequences are KGHDR and SFDVKD.

In this sample, this clonotype turned up a few times. The junction departs from germline at one end; a sequencing error may be responsible. J is TRBJ2-1 and V is TRBV7-7, with 7 bases matching TRBD2. Germline V gene sequence: CDR1 SSHAT, CDR2 FNYEAQ (reference sequence). The CDR3 sequence is 15 residues long. The CDR3 sequence is CASSSGGTSYNEQFF. The DNA of the CDR3 is TGTGCTAGCAGCTCGGGGGGTACCTCCTACAATGAGCAGTTCTTC.

This chain links TRBV27 with TRBJ2-7; a weak D match, TRBD1 (6 bases). The germline CDR1 and CDR2 sequences are MNHEY and SMNVEV (reference sequence). Between the trimmed V and J ends, which lost 6 bases and 4 bases, there was a span of 13 bases. There are 13 residues in the CDR3. Written as DNA, the CDR3 is TGTGCCAGCAGGGAACAGGGACGTTACGAGCAGTACTTC. Its protein product is CASREQGRYEQYF.

The sample holds many counts of this clonotype. The rearrangement joins TRBV27 to TRBJ2-7; 7 bases agree with TRBD2. The J segment lost 0 bases and the V segment lost 4 bases, leaving 3 bases of the junction unmatched. The CDR3 has 14 residues. Germline CDR1 reads MNHEY; CDR2 reads SMNVEV (reference sequence). As DNA, the CDR3 is TGTGCCAGCAGTTCTAGCGGCAGCTCCTACGAGCAGTACTTC. Translated, it gives CASSSSGSSYEQYF.

The chain is built from TRBV6-1 and TRBJ1-5; 7 bases fit TRBD1. CDR1 is MNHNS and CDR2 is SASEGT in the germline V gene. CDR3 length: 14 residues. V was pared by 6 bases and J by 5 bases, with 7 bases of the junction left unmatched. The CDR3 sequence: CASRRGQMYQPQHF. The CDR3 coding sequence is TGTGCCAGCAGACGGGGACAGATGTATCAGCCCCAGCATTTT.

This clonotype has at least ten counts. The rearrangement links TRBV5-1 to TRBJ2-3; 9 nucleotides align to TRBD2. The V gene end was trimmed by 2 bases and the J gene end by 2 bases; junction bases not matched to a gene: 6. The CDR3 has 16 residues. The germline gives CDR1 SGHRS, CDR2 YFSETQ. CDR3 region: CASSFGGGASTDTQYF. DNA of the CDR3: TGCGCCAGCAGCTTCGGCGGGGGGGCCTCCACAGATACGCAGTATTTT.

At least ten counts were recorded for this clonotype. The genes are TRBV29-1 and TRBJ2-2, with D perhaps matching TRBD2 (6 bases). V was clipped by 7 bases and J by 3 bases, with 15 bases between them. The CDR3 spans 14 residues. From germline, CDR1 is SQVTM and CDR2 ANQGSEA. The CDR3 region is CSADGGRDTGELFF. CDR3 bases: TGCAGCGCCGACGGAGGGCGAGACACCGGGGAGCTGTTTTTT.

The table lists this clonotype with a few counts. This chain joins TRBV5-1 and TRBJ2-3; no clear D gene. Germline CDR1 reads SGHRS; CDR2 reads YFSETQ. The CDR3 has 14 residues. The germline V and J ends were trimmed by 0 bases and 6 bases, with 11 bases remaining between them. The CDR3 coding sequence is TGCGCCAGCAGCTTGGCCCGGATTGGGGATACGCAGTATTTT. Translation gives CASSLARIGDTQYF.

This clonotype has a handful of counts. V and J are TRBV2 and TRBJ2-7, with D unclear. This CDR3 is built from 12 residues. From germline, CDR1 is SNHLY and CDR2 FYNNEI. V lost 4 bases to trimming and J lost 1 base, with 5 bases between them. The CDR3 nucleotides are TGTGCCAGCAGTGTCAGGTCCTACGAGCAGTACTTC. It specifies CASSVRSYEQYF.

This clonotype showed up many times. This chain connects TRBV5-1 to TRBJ2-3, with D possibly being TRBD1 (6 bases). The V gene's germline CDR1 is SGHRS and CDR2 YFSETQ. V lost 2 bases and J 4 bases, leaving 11 bases between the germline ends. There are 14 residues in the CDR3. The CDR3 coding sequence is TGCGCCAGCAGCTTATGGACAGCCTCAGATACGCAGTATTTT. This sequence encodes CASSLWTASDTQYF.

The CDR3 coding sequence is TGTGCCAGCAGCTTAGTTCTCGGGGGCCGCGAGACCCAGTACTTC. It is translated as CASSLVLGGRETQYF. The chain employs TRBV7-9 and TRBJ2-5; D assignment may be TRBD1 or TRBD2 (6 bases each). Germline lookup yields CDR1 SEHNR and CDR2 FQNEAQ (reference sequence). V lost 1 base to trimming and J lost 5 bases, with 14 bases between them. CDR3 size: 15 residues. Together with reference TRBV7-9 and TRBJ2-5, the CDR3 gives the full variable domain: DTGVSQNPRHKITKRGQNVTFRCDPISEHNRLYWYRQTLGQGPEFLTYFQNEAQLEKSRLLSDRFSAERPKGSFSTLEIQRTEQGDSAMYLCASSLVLGGRETQYFGPGTRLLVL.

V usage is TRBV5-1 and J usage is TRBJ2-1, with TRBD2 matching over 11 bases. This CDR3 contains 16 residues. Trimming cost V 4 bases and J 7 bases; bases outside gene matches: 10. The V gene's germline CDR1 is SGHRS and CDR2 YFSETQ. The CDR3 sequence: CASSPFTSGSLNEQFF. CDR3 nucleotide sequence: TGCGCCAGCAGCCCCTTTACTAGCGGGAGTTTAAATGAGCAGTTCTTC.

This chain joins TRBV5-1 and TRBJ1-2; possible D gene TRBD1, 5 bases. Germline-derived CDR1 and CDR2 are SGHRS and YFSETQ. CDR3 length equals 14 residues. V lost 2 bases, J lost 4 bases, and 12 bases lay in between. The CDR3 bases are TGCGCCAGCAGCTTTGAGGGGTCTCTCTATGGCTACACCTTC. It is translated as CASSFEGSLYGYTF.

The CDR3 coding sequence is TGCAGCGTTGATACCGGCAGCCCGGGAGAGCAATACAATGAGCAGTTCTTC. Amino acid sequence: CSVDTGSPGEQYNEQFF. The V call is TRBV29-1, the J call TRBJ2-1; a weak D match, TRBD2 (6 bases). Germline assignment: CDR1 SQVTM and CDR2 ANQGSEA. Trimming removed 3 bases from V and 4 bases from J, with 22 bases in between. The CDR3 runs to 17 residues.

This clonotype was counted once. The junction shows a germline mismatch at one end, possibly a read error. V is TRBV20-1 and J is TRBJ1-2, with 7 bases that match TRBD1. The germline V gene encodes CDR1 DFQATT and CDR2 SNEGSKA (reference sequence). CDR3 length equals 11 residues. The CDR3 nucleotides are TGTTTAACCGGGACAGTGTATGGCTACACCTTC. It codes for CLTGTVYGYTF.

The J gene is TRBJ2-1, the V gene TRBV16, with D maybe TRBD1 (5 bases). V was cut by 4 bases and J by 6 bases, with 13 bases left in between. The CDR3 length is 14 residues. Per germline, CDR1 KGHSY and CDR2 FQNENV. The CDR3 here is CASSLGRVGNEQFF. The DNA for the CDR3 is TGTGCCAGCAGCCTCGGCAGGGTGGGCAATGAGCAGTTCTTC.

The chain combines TRBV20-1 with TRBJ1-6; 7 bases agree with TRBD1. This CDR3 is built from 11 residues. Looked up from germline, CDR1 is DFQATT and CDR2 is SNEGSKA (reference sequence). The trim removed 1 base at V and 14 bases at J, leaving 2 bases unmatched. CDR3 residues: CSARGQGSLHF. DNA for the CDR3: TGCAGTGCTAGAGGACAGGGATCCCTCCACTTT.

This clonotype appeared many times. The CDR3 nucleotides are TGTGCCAGCAGCTTAGTTAGCCCTGGAAACACCATATATTTT. It specifies CASSLVSPGNTIYF. The rearrangement joins TRBV7-9 to TRBJ1-3; no clear D gene. The CDR3 totals 14 residues. The germline V gene encodes CDR1 SEHNR and CDR2 FQNEAQ (reference sequence). Trimming pared 1 base from V and 2 bases from J, leaving 6 bases between.

The V call is TRBV20-1, the J call TRBJ2-5; a weak D match, TRBD2 (5 bases). The CDR3 consists of 13 residues. The V gene's germline CDR1 is DFQATT and CDR2 SNEGSKA (reference sequence). Trimming pared 5 bases from V and 7 bases from J, leaving 17 bases between. The CDR3 nucleotides read TGCAGTGCTCTTATTACAGAACGGGGGACCCAGTACTTC. It specifies CSALITERGTQYF.

This chain joins TRBV29-1 and TRBJ1-1; tentative D call: TRBD1 (5 bases). The V gene lost 3 bases and the J gene lost 4 bases, with 12 bases spanning the gap. Per germline, CDR1 SQVTM and CDR2 ANQGSEA. The CDR3 sequence is 13 residues long. The CDR3 DNA follows: TGCAGCGTTGAGTTAGGGGAAGGCACTGAAGCTTTCTTT. It translates to CSVELGEGTEAFF.

This clonotype was picked up a small number of times. This chain links TRBV3-1 with TRBJ1-1; D ambiguous. Germline V gene data show CDR1 as LGHDT and CDR2 as YNNKEL (reference sequence). The CDR3 runs 15 residues. V dropped 1 base and J dropped 10 bases, with 19 bases sitting between them. CDR3 nucleotides: TGTGCCAGCAGCCAAGGCATCATATCCGCGCGTGTAGCTTTCTTT. This gives the protein CASSQGIISARVAFF. Combining the CDR3 with reference TRBV3-1 and TRBJ1-1 gives the whole variable domain DTAVSQTPKYLVTQMGNDKSIKCEQNLGHDTMYWYKQDSKKFLKIMFSYNNKELIINETVPNRFSPKSPDKAHLNLHINSLELGDSAVYFCASSQGIISARVAFFGQGTRLTVV.

This chain joins TRBV5-5 and TRBJ2-3, with D uncertain. Germline CDR1 is SGHKS and CDR2 is YYEKEE (reference sequence). V lost 1 base to trimming and J lost 2 bases, with 17 bases between them. The CDR3 totals 17 residues. In DNA form, the CDR3 reads TGTGCCAGCAGCTTGAACCCGACGGCTGGAGTCACAGATACGCAGTATTTT. Translation gives CASSLNPTAGVTDTQYF. The full variable domain, its missing parts supplied by reference TRBV5-5 and TRBJ2-3, is DAGVTQSPTHLIKTRGQQVTLRCSPISGHKSVSWYQQVLGQGPQFIFQYYEKEERGRGNFPDRFSARQFPNYSSELNVNALLLGDSALYLCASSLNPTAGVTDTQYFGPGTRLTVL.